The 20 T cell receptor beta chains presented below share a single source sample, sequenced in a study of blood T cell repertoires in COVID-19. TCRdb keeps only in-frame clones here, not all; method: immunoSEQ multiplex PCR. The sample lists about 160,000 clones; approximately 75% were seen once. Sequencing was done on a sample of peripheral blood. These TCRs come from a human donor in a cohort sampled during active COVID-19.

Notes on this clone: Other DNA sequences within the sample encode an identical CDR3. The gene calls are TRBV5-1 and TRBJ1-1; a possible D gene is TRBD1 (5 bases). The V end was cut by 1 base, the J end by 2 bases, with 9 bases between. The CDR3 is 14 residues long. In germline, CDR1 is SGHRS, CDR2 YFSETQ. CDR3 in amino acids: CASSLSQGNTEAFF. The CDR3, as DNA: TGCGCCAGCAGCTTGTCCCAGGGTAACACTGAAGCTTTCTTT.

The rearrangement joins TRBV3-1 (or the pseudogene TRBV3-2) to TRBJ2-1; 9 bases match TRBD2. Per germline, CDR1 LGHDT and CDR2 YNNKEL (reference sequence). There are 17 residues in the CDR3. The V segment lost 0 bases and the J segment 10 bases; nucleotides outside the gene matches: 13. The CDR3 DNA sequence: TGTGCCAGCAGCCAAGATCGATGCGGCGGGGGGGCCAGGGAGCAGTTCTTC. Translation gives CASSQDRCGGGAREQFF.

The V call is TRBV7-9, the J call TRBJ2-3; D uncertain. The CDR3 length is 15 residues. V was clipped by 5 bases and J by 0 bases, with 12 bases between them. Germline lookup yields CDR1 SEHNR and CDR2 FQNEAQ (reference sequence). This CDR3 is CASSPRDKSTDTQYF. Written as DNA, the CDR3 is TGTGCCAGCAGCCCCCGCGACAAAAGCACAGATACGCAGTATTTT. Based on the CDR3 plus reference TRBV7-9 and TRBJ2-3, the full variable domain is DTGVSQNPRHKITKRGQNVTFRCDPISEHNRLYWYRQTLGQGPEFLTYFQNEAQLEKSRLLSDRFSAERPKGSFSTLEIQRTEQGDSAMYLCASSPRDKSTDTQYFGPGTRLTVL.

The CDR3 DNA follows: TGTGCCAGCAGCGTGTCTGGGGCCGGTACTGAAGCTTTCTTT. It translates to CASSVSGAGTEAFF. This sequence joins TRBV9 and TRBJ1-1, with D maybe TRBD1 (5 bases). Germline values: CDR1 SGDLS, CDR2 YYNGEE. This CDR3 has 14 amino acids. V was cut by 2 bases and J by 5 bases, with 13 bases left in between.

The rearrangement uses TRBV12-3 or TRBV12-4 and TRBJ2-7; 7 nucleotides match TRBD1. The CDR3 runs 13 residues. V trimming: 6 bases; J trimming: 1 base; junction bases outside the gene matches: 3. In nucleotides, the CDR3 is TGTGCCAGCAGGAGGACAGGTTCCTACGAGCAGTACTTC. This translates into CASRRTGSYEQYF.

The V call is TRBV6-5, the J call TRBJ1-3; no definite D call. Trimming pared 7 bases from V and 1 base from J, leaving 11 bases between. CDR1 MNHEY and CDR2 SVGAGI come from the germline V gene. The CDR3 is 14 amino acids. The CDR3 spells CASISHYSGNTIYF. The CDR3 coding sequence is TGTGCCAGCATCTCACATTATTCTGGAAACACCATATATTTT.

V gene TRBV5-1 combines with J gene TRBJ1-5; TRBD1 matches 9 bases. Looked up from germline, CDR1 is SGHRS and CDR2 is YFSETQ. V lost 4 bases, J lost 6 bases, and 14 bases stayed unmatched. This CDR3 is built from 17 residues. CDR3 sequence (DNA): TGCGCCAGCAGCCTGAACCCCGGACAGGGGTTTACTCAGCCCCAGCATTTT. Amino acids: CASSLNPGQGFTQPQHF.

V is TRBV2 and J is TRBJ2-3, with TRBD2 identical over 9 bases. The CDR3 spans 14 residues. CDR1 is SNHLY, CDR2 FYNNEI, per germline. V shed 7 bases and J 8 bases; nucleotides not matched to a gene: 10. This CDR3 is CASMREREVGTQYF. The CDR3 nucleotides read TGTGCCAGCATGAGGGAGCGGGAGGTTGGTACGCAGTATTTT.

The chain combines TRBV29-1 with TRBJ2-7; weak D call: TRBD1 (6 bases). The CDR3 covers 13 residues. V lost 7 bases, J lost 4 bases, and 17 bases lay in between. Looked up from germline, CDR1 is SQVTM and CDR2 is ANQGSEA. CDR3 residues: CSGTTGTPYEQYF. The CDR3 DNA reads TGCAGCGGAACGACAGGCACCCCTTACGAGCAGTACTTC.

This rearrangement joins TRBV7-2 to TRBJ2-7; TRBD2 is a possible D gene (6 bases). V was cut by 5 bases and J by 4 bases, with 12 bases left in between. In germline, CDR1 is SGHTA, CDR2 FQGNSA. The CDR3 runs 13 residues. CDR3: CASSTTSRYEQYF. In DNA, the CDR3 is TGTGCCAGCAGCACAACTAGCAGGTACGAGCAGTACTTC. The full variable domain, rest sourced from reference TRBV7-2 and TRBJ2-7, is GAGVSQSPSNKVTEKGKDVELRCDPISGHTALYWYRQSLGQGLEFLIYFQGNSAPDKSGLPSDRFSAERTGGSVSTLTIQRTQQEDSAVYLCASSTTSRYEQYFGPGTRLTVT.

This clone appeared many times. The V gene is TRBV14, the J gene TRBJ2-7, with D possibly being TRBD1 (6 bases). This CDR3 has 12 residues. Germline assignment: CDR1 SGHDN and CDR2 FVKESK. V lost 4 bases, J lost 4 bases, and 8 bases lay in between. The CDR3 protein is CASSLQGYEQYF. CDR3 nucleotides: TGTGCCAGCAGCCTCCAGGGGTACGAGCAGTACTTC. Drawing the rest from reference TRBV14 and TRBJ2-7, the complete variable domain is EAGVTQFPSHSVIEKGQTVTLRCDPISGHDNLYWYRRVMGKEIKFLLHFVKESKQDESGMPNNRFLAERTGGTYSTLKVQPAELEDSGVYFCASSLQGYEQYFGPGTRLTVT.

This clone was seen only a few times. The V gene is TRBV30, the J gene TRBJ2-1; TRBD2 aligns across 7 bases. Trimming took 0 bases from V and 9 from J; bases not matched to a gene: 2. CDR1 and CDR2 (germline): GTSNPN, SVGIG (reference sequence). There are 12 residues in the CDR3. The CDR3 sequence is CAWSVRGVEQFF. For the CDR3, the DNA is TGTGCCTGGAGTGTACGGGGGGTTGAGCAGTTCTTC.

The CDR3 region is CASSLTSIETQYF. DNA of the CDR3: TGTGCCAGCAGTCTAACTAGTATAGAGACCCAGTACTTC. This chain joins TRBV27 and TRBJ2-5, with D perhaps TRBD2 (5 bases). CDR1 is MNHEY, CDR2 SMNVEV, per germline (reference sequence). V shed 5 bases and J shed 4 bases, with 11 bases lying between them. The CDR3 contains 13 residues.

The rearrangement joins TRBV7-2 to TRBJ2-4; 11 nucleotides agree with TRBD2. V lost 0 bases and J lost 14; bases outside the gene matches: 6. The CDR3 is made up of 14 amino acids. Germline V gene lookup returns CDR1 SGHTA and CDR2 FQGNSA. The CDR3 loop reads CASSLAPLAGEEYF. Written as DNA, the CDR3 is TGTGCCAGCAGCTTAGCGCCACTAGCGGGAGAGGAGTACTTC.

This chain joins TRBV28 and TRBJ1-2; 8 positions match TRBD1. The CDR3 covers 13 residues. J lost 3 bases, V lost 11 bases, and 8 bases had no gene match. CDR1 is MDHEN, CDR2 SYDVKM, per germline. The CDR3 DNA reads TGTGCCGGCACGGACAGGGACGACTATGGCTACACCTTC. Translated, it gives CAGTDRDDYGYTF.

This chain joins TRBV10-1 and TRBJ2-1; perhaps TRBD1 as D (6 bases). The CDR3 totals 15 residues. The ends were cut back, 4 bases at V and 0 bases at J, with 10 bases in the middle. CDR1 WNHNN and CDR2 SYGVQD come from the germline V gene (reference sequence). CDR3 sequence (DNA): TGCGCCAGCAGTGGTACAGGGACCTCCTACAATGAGCAGTTCTTC. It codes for CASSGTGTSYNEQFF.

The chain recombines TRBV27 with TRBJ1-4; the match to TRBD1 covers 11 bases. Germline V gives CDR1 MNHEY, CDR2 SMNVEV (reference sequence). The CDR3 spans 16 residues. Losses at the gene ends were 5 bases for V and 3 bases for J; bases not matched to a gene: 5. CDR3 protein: CASSPRDRGSNEKLFF. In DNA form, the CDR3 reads TGTGCCAGCAGTCCAAGGGACAGGGGGTCTAATGAAAAACTGTTTTTT.

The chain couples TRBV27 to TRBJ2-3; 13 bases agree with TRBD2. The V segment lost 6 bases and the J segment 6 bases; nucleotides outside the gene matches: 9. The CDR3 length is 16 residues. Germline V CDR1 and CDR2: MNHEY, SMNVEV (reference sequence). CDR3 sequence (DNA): TGTGCCAGCAGCTCAACTAGCGGGGGGGTTTCGGATACGCAGTATTTT. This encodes CASSSTSGGVSDTQYF.

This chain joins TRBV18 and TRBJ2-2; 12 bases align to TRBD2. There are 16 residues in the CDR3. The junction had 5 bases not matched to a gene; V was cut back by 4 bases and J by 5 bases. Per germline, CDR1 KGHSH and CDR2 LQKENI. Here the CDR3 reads CASSLRGTSGTGELFF. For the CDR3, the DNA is TGTGCCAGCTCACTCAGAGGGACTAGCGGGACCGGGGAGCTGTTTTTT.

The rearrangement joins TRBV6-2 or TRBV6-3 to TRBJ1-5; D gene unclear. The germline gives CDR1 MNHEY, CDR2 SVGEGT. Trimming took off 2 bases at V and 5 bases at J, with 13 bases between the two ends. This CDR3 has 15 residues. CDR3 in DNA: TGTGCCAGCAGTTACCTACGAGAGAGGGATCAGCCCCAGCATTTT. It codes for CASSYLRERDQPQHF.